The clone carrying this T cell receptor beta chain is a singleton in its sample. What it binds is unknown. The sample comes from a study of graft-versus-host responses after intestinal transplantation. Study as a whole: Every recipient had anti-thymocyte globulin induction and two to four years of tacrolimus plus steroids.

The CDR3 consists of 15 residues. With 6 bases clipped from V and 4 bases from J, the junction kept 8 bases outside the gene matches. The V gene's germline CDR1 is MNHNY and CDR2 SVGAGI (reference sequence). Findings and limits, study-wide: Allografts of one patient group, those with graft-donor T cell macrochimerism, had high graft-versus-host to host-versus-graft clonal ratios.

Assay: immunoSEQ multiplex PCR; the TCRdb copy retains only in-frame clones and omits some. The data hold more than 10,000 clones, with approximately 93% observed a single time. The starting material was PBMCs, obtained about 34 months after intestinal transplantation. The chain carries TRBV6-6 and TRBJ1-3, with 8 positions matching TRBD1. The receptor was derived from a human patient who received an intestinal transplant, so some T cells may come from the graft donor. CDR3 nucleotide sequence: TGTGCCAGCAGCACTACAGGGGGGTCAGGAAACACCATATATTTT. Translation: CASSTTGGSGNTIYF.